This TCR beta chain was captured in a study of control samples from healthy donors and cancer patients. The CDR3 has 18 amino acids. V gave up 4 bases and J gave up 5 bases; unmatched junction bases: 16. CDR1 SNHLY and CDR2 FYNNEI come from the germline V gene. Measured with immunoSEQ multiplex PCR; TCRdb has only the in-frame clones, and not every one. The top ten hold more than 3% of the sample, which has 78,000 or so clones, more than 75% seen once. V gene TRBV2 combines with J gene TRBJ1-2, with 10 bases matching TRBD1. Input material: blood. This sequence was found in a woman aged 45-60 years in good health. The CDR3 bases are TGTGCCAGCAGTGCACCAGACAGGGGGCCCCCTCCACCGTATGGCTACACCTTC. Protein product: CASSAPDRGPPPPYGYTF. The full variable domain, rest sourced from reference TRBV2 and TRBJ1-2, is EPEVTQTPSHQVTQMGQEVILRCVPISNHLYFYWYRQILGQKVEFLVSFYNNEISEKSEIFDDQFSVERPDGSNFTLKIRSTKLEDSAMYFCASSAPDRGPPPPYGYTFGSGTRLTVV.